Listed below are T cell receptor beta chains from one sample, sequenced in a study of human T cells and chemical hapten exposure. TCRdb reprocessed the RACE reads with MiXCR, giving one entry per CDR3 protein. The sample has 130,000 or so distinct CDR3 sequences, about 11% seen once. Specimen: whole blood, collected in connection with sensitization to the hapten diphenylcyclopropenone (DPC). These receptor sequences come from a woman between 45 and 60 years old with alopecia areata. Some clones in this sample may be carry-over from other donors' samples. CDR3s include the opening cysteine and the closing phenylalanine or tryptophan.

14	TRBV20-1	CSAREGGNNSPLHF
16	TRBV15	CATSREVRPIPNEQFF
14	TRBV10-1	CASSDQTHQETQYF
16	TRBV5-1	CASSWEGRGSGNTIYF
14	TRBV11-2	CASSLDYQGNEQFF
14	TRBV7-2	CASSIGSLQETQYF
15	TRBV11-2	CASSLVGQGSHEQYF
15	TRBV6-5	CASSAYRTGANVLTF
17	TRBV7-9	CASSPSRGLTSTDTQYF
15	TRBV9	CASSPSGTTNNEQFF
16	TRBV5-1	CASSRGGAGGTDTQYF
12	TRBV7-9	CASSLVLHPLHF
12	TRBV7-8	CASGLGGVEQYF
14	TRBV7-6	CASSLVASNNEQFF
16	TRBV6-2/TRBV6-3	CASTDPGGSGNQPQHF
16	TRBV20-1	CSARDRHSVSSYEQYF
12	TRBV2	CATGQGVNIQYF
12	TRBV28	CASRLSHYGYTF
12	TRBV18	CASSPRNTEAFF
11	TRBV28	CASTIGLEQFF
17	TRBV12-3/TRBV12-4	CASSSEMGLGSYNEQFF
13	TRBV15	CATGTEAGNTIYF
15	TRBV12-5	CASGLVQGHNSPLHF
14	TRBV16	CASSQGGANYGYTF
16	TRBV12-3/TRBV12-4	CASNYGGPGSYNEQFF
14	TRBV3-1	CASSQVGEEDTQYF
15	TRBV12-3/TRBV12-4	CASSFRGGPDNEQFF
14	TRBV7-9	CASSLGQTNEKLFF
14	TRBV6-5	CASTKRDGPGELFF
13	TRBV28	CASSLTTGNEQFF
15	TRBV12-3/TRBV12-4	CASSFASGGARAQYF
14	TRBV9	CASSPPDGYNEQFF
14	TRBV4-1	CASSQDTGNYGYTF
15	TRBV12-5	CASGLGLDLADTQYF
16	TRBV11-2	CASSQRRQGTYNEQFF
11	TRBV6-2/TRBV6-3	CASSDSYIQYF
14	TRBV11-2	CASSLGSMNQPQHF
11	TRBV28	CASSETGRQYF
18	TRBV21-1	CASSKRVGGRQNTGELFF
17	TRBV5-1	CASSQRTSGSNTGELFF
10	TRBV28	CASMRETQYF
13	TRBV2	CASKGELGETQYF
18	TRBV20-1	CSARVPGQGAGSYNEQFF
17	TRBV3-2	CASSQDLVEKALEPLHF
15	TRBV20-1	CSAPRGGRGTDTQYF